A selection of T cell receptor beta chains follows, all from one sample in a study of CD4 T cells in relation to SARS-CoV-2 and coronaviruses. Profiling relied on immunoSEQ multiplex PCR, and the TCRdb table lists in-frame clones only, not all of them. The table shows approximately 60,000 clones, with just over 90% occurring only once. The sequencing input was naive CD4+ T cells from PBMCs. The receptors shown here come from an adult with COVID-19. Each CDR3 is given with its conserved first and last residue. A D gene is named only where the DNA matches it firmly. Expanded clones are given a class, and other clones once, few, many or no size at all.

D gene: .
V gene: TRBV19
clone size: .
J gene: TRBJ1-1
CDR3 protein: CASTWGSMNTEAFF
CDR3 DNA: TGTGCCAGTACCTGGGGTAGCATGAACACTGAAGCTTTCTTT

D gene: TRBD2
V gene: TRBV6-5
clone size: .
J gene: TRBJ2-1
CDR3 protein: CASSMAGAYNEQFF
CDR3 DNA: TGTGCCAGCAGTATGGCGGGGGCCTACAATGAGCAGTTCTTC

D gene: .
V gene: TRBV5-1
clone size: .
J gene: TRBJ2-2
CDR3 protein: CASATGTNTGELFF
CDR3 DNA: TGCGCCAGCGCCACAGGGACGAACACCGGGGAGCTGTTTTTT

D gene: TRBD2
V gene: TRBV19
clone size: .
J gene: TRBJ2-5
CDR3 protein: CATRRGGGRETQYF
CDR3 DNA: TGTGCCACAAGGCGGGGGGGAGGTAGAGAGACCCAGTACTTC

D gene: .
V gene: TRBV3-1/TRBV3-2
clone size: once
J gene: TRBJ2-7
CDR3 protein: CASSPEGLNHYEQYF
CDR3 DNA: TGTGCCAGCAGCCCCGAGGGACTGAACCATTACGAGCAGTACTTC

D gene: .
V gene: TRBV6-2/TRBV6-3
clone size: .
J gene: TRBJ2-3
CDR3 protein: CASSRKNTQYF
CDR3 DNA: TGTGCCAGCAGCAGAAAGAATACGCAGTATTTT

D gene: TRBD2
V gene: TRBV7-2
clone size: .
J gene: TRBJ2-1
CDR3 protein: CASSPSGRYANEQFF
CDR3 DNA: TGTGCCAGCAGCCCTAGCGGGAGGTATGCGAATGAGCAGTTCTTC

D gene: .
V gene: TRBV18
clone size: .
J gene: TRBJ2-2
CDR3 protein: CASSRTGTGELFF
CDR3 DNA: TGTGCCAGCTCTCGGACGGGCACCGGGGAGCTGTTTTTT

D gene: TRBD2
V gene: TRBV28
clone size: .
J gene: TRBJ2-4
CDR3 protein: CASSLGGRLNSNIQYF
CDR3 DNA: TGTGCCAGCAGTTTAGGCGGGAGGCTCAACTCAAACATTCAGTACTTC

D gene: .
V gene: TRBV4-1
clone size: .
J gene: TRBJ2-3
CDR3 protein: CASSLVGFHVDTQYF
CDR3 DNA: TGCGCCAGCAGTCTCGTAGGATTCCACGTGGATACGCAGTATTTT

D gene: TRBD2
V gene: TRBV3-1/TRBV3-2
clone size: .
J gene: TRBJ2-3
CDR3 protein: CASSSGTSGADTQYF
CDR3 DNA: TGTGCCAGCAGCTCCGGGACTAGCGGAGCAGATACGCAGTATTTT

D gene: TRBD1
V gene: TRBV2
clone size: .
J gene: TRBJ2-7
CDR3 protein: CASNEIRDRLEQYF
CDR3 DNA: TGTGCCAGCAACGAAATCCGGGACAGGTTAGAGCAGTACTTC

D gene: .
V gene: TRBV2
clone size: .
J gene: TRBJ2-1
CDR3 protein: CASSVEGNEQFF
CDR3 DNA: TGTGCCAGCAGTGTGGAAGGCAATGAGCAGTTCTTC

D gene: .
V gene: TRBV4-2
clone size: once
J gene: TRBJ2-3
CDR3 protein: CASSQGVSGSTDTQYF
CDR3 DNA: TGTGCCAGCAGCCAAGGAGTAAGCGGGAGCACAGATACGCAGTATTTT

D gene: .
V gene: TRBV10-3
clone size: .
J gene: TRBJ2-7
CDR3 protein: CATTPGTASYEQYF
CDR3 DNA: TGTGCCACGACCCCCGGGACCGCCTCCTACGAGCAGTACTTC

D gene: .
V gene: TRBV7-9
clone size: .
J gene: TRBJ2-5
CDR3 protein: CASSPVRGTGETQYF
CDR3 DNA: TGTGCCAGCAGCCCCGTTCGGGGGACCGGAGAGACCCAGTACTTC

D gene: TRBD2
V gene: TRBV10-2
clone size: .
J gene: TRBJ2-1
CDR3 protein: CASIGLAGSGAHNEQFF
CDR3 DNA: TGCGCCAGCATCGGGCTAGCGGGATCCGGTGCCCACAATGAGCAGTTCTTC

D gene: .
V gene: TRBV7-7
clone size: .
J gene: TRBJ2-3
CDR3 protein: CASSDPLADTQYF
CDR3 DNA: TGTGCTAGCAGCGATCCACTAGCAGATACGCAGTATTTT

D gene: TRBD1
V gene: TRBV5-1
clone size: .
J gene: TRBJ1-3
CDR3 protein: CASSSRTGTSGNTIYF
CDR3 DNA: TGCGCCAGCAGCTCGAGGACAGGGACCTCTGGAAACACCATATATTTT

D gene: TRBD1
V gene: TRBV5-4
clone size: once
J gene: TRBJ2-1
CDR3 protein: CASSGTVLHEQFF
CDR3 DNA: TGTGCCAGCAGCGGGACAGTACTCCACGAGCAGTTCTTC

D gene: .
V gene: TRBV15
clone size: .
J gene: TRBJ2-7
CDR3 protein: CATSEADDSYEQYF
CDR3 DNA: TGTGCCACCAGCGAAGCAGATGATTCCTACGAGCAGTACTTC

D gene: TRBD2
V gene: TRBV20-1
clone size: .
J gene: TRBJ2-1
CDR3 protein: CSASLTSGRNEQFF
CDR3 DNA: TGCAGTGCTAGTCTGACTAGCGGGAGGAATGAGCAGTTCTTC

D gene: TRBD1
V gene: TRBV5-1
clone size: .
J gene: TRBJ2-1
CDR3 protein: CASNNRDRDNEQFF
CDR3 DNA: TGCGCCAGCAACAACCGGGACAGGGACAATGAGCAGTTCTTC

D gene: .
V gene: TRBV29-1
clone size: .
J gene: TRBJ1-1
CDR3 protein: CSGSKLNTEAFF
CDR3 DNA: TGCAGCGGGTCTAAATTGAACACTGAAGCTTTCTTT

D gene: .
V gene: TRBV4-1
clone size: .
J gene: TRBJ2-5
CDR3 protein: CASSQQLLQETQYF
CDR3 DNA: TGCGCCAGCAGCCAACAGCTGCTCCAAGAGACCCAGTACTTC

D gene: .
V gene: TRBV18
clone size: .
J gene: TRBJ1-3
CDR3 protein: CASSPDLHSGNTIYF
CDR3 DNA: TGTGCCAGCTCACCCGATTTACACTCTGGAAACACCATATATTTT

D gene: .
V gene: TRBV10-3
clone size: few
J gene: TRBJ1-5
CDR3 protein: CAISPDVVQPQHF
CDR3 DNA: TGTGCCATCAGCCCGGACGTGGTTCAGCCCCAGCATTTT

D gene: TRBD2
V gene: TRBV6-5
clone size: .
J gene: TRBJ2-3
CDR3 protein: CATRMSGSRGDTQYF
CDR3 DNA: TGTGCCACCCGGATGAGCGGGAGTCGAGGAGATACGCAGTATTTT

D gene: .
V gene: TRBV19
clone size: .
J gene: TRBJ2-7
CDR3 protein: CASSPHKSYEQYF
CDR3 DNA: TGTGCCAGTAGTCCTCACAAATCCTACGAGCAGTACTTC